What follows describes a single T cell receptor beta chain. Its antigen remains unknown. CDR3 length equals 15 residues. From germline, CDR1 is LNHDA and CDR2 SQIVND (reference sequence). Between the trimmed V and J ends, which lost 2 bases and 5 bases, there was a span of 15 bases. Sequencing used immunoSEQ multiplex PCR; TCRdb keeps in-frame clones, though not all of them. Among approximately 110,000 clones listed, about 89% were seen once. This entry comes from a study of identifying expanded T cells in peripheral blood. Study observations and caveats: Differentially abundant clones: about 1.1 between replicates, 16.4 at two to three weeks, under 25 at four.

The clonotype originates from a person aged 18 to 69 in good health. Sequences were obtained from blood. The chain joins TRBV19 to TRBJ1-2; D is unclear. CDR3 bases: TGTGCCAGTAGTATAACCCACCACGGACCATATGGCTACACCTTC. Protein sequence: CASSITHHGPYGYTF.